The clone carrying this T cell receptor (beta chain) was recorded a few times. Its antigen is currently unknown. Time point meaning: blood at routine non-recurrence follow-up after resection. No cell sorting; template was whole RNA from tumor, lung tissue or PBMC. The V gene end was trimmed by 3 bases and the J gene end by 3 bases; junction bases not matched to a gene: 6. The CDR3 contains 16 residues. Germline V CDR1 and CDR2: LGHNA, YNFKEQ. This entry belongs to a study of spatial heterogeneity in lung cancer. Study information: Follow-up PBMC specimens underwent sequencing when available; their median timing was about two years after resection.

Study-level results: Relative to follow-up, resection was when ubiquitous expanded tumor TCRs appeared more in blood.

TCRdb passed the 5' RACE reads through MiXCR, listing each CDR3 protein once. The sample carries under 150,000 distinct CDR3 sequences, 12% recorded once. This chain uses TRBV4-2 with TRBJ2-7; 12 bases align to TRBD2. The sequence was obtained from a male donor with early-stage non-small cell lung cancer. The specimen was PBMCs, collected at follow-up. CDR3 nucleotide sequence: TGTGCCAGCAGCCAGATCGGGACTAGCGGGTACTACGAGCAGTACTTC. Translated: CASSQIGTSGYYEQYF.